The next 27 T cell receptor beta chains were all read from a single sample in a study of molecular identifiers for immune sequencing clone quantification. MiXCR, applied by TCRdb to the PCR reads, yields one record per CDR3 protein. Here the sample spans about half a million distinct CDR3 sequences, around 25% being singletons. The sample consisted of naive CD8+ T cells from blood, with Jurkat cell RNA spiked in. Subset specified: FACS-sorted CD8+CD4-CCR7+CD45RA+ naive T cells. All receptors come from a human donor in good health. Some libraries in this study had Jurkat cell RNA spiked in.

In this sample, this clonotype turned up once. One base away lies a much larger clone, so this may be a sequencing read error. CDR3 bases: TGTGCCAGCAGCTTCCAGAACTCTGGGGCCAACGTCCTGGCTTTC. It translates to CASSFQNSGANVLAF. The chain has TRBV5-6 and TRBJ2-6; the D gene is possibly TRBD1 (5 bases). Germline loops: CDR1 SGHDT, CDR2 YYEEEE. The CDR3 is 15 amino acids.

This chain uses TRBV11-2 with TRBJ2-5; D possibly corresponds to TRBD1 (6 bases). Germline V gives CDR1 SGHAT, CDR2 FQNNGV. This CDR3 has 16 residues. Trimming removed 3 bases from V and 1 base from J, with 15 bases in between. CDR3 loop: CASSFDLGGAQETQYF. The CDR3 DNA sequence: TGTGCCAGCAGCTTCGATCTAGGGGGAGCCCAAGAGACCCAGTACTTC.

Regarding this clonotype: A junction boundary mismatches the germline segment, possibly from a read error. The V gene is TRBV19, the J gene TRBJ1-3; TRBD1 matches at 7 bases. The V gene's germline CDR1 is LNHDA and CDR2 SQIVND (reference sequence). The CDR3 has 15 residues. In nucleotides, the CDR3 is TGTGCCACCCGGACAGGCCCGTCCTCTGGAAACGCCATATATTTT. Protein sequence: CATRTGPSSGNAIYF. Drawing the rest from reference TRBV19 and TRBJ1-3, the complete variable domain is DGGITQSPKYLFRKEGQNVTLSCEQNLNHDAMYWYRQDPGQGLRLIYYSQIVNDFQKGDIAEGYSVSREKKESFPLTVTSAQKNPTAFYLCATRTGPSSGNAIYFGEGSWLTVV.

The chain is built from TRBV5-5 and TRBJ1-5, with D unclear. Germline CDR1 SGHKS, CDR2 YYEKEE (reference sequence). The CDR3 is made up of 15 amino acids. V was cut by 0 bases and J by 8 bases, with 15 bases left in between. The DNA for the CDR3 is TGTGCCAGCAGCTTGGTCGATAGCCGGTTGGAGCCCCAGCATTTT. Residues: CASSLVDSRLEPQHF.

The genes are TRBV12-3 or TRBV12-4 and TRBJ2-2; no definite D call. V was pared by 5 bases and J by 5 bases, with 15 bases between. This CDR3 has 15 residues. In DNA form, the CDR3 reads TGTGCCAGCAGTCGGACGGCCTATGGGACCGGGGAGCTGTTTTTT. This sequence encodes CASSRTAYGTGELFF.

The CDR3, as DNA: TGTGCCAGCAGCTTGGATAACCACAGGGGATGGAAGTACTTC. This sequence encodes CASSLDNHRGWKYF. The rearrangement uses TRBV11-2 and TRBJ2-7, with TRBD1 matching over 7 bases. The germline gives CDR1 SGHAT, CDR2 FQNNGV. V was clipped by 3 bases and J by 11 bases; unmatched bases: 13. The CDR3 runs 14 residues.

This clonotype was detected ten times or more. The CDR3 here is CASSKMSPGQGTEAFF. The CDR3 DNA reads TGTGCCAGCTCGAAAATGTCCCCAGGACAGGGCACTGAAGCTTTCTTT. The V call is TRBV3-1, the J call TRBJ1-1; 8 bases map to TRBD1. Per the germline V gene, CDR1 is LGHDT and CDR2 is YNNKEL (reference sequence). The CDR3 is made up of 16 amino acids. After removal of 8 bases from V and 4 bases from J, the junction contained 15 bases not matched to a gene.

The V and J genes are TRBV29-1 and TRBJ1-1, with D hard to call. The CDR3 loop spans 14 amino acids. Germline V gives CDR1 SQVTM, CDR2 ANQGSEA. In DNA form, the CDR3 reads TGCGGCGCTGAGGTCACCGGCGCGTGGACTGAAGCTTTCTTT. It yields the protein CGAEVTGAWTEAFF.

The chain has TRBV9 and TRBJ2-3, with no clear D. Gene TRBJ1-5 matches the end of the DNA better, so the J call may be wrong. The CDR3 runs to 16 residues. Germline V gives CDR1 SGDLS, CDR2 YYNGEE. The CDR3 is CASSGEGGITTDTQHF. The CDR3, as DNA: TGTGCCAGCAGCGGCGAGGGTGGCATTACCACAGATACGCAGCATTTT.

This clonotype occurred many times. The J gene is TRBJ2-6, the V gene TRBV12-3 or TRBV12-4, with unresolved D. CDR3 length: 12 residues. Trimming removed 10 bases at V and 2 bases at J, with 6 bases between. CDR3 protein: CATSPGANVLTF. Here the CDR3 DNA reads TGTGCCACGTCGCCTGGGGCCAACGTCCTGACTTTC.

This clonotype was detected ten times or more. CDR3 DNA sequence: TGTGCCAGCAGCCCCTCCACTAGCTCCTACGAGCAGTACTTC. Protein: CASSPSTSSYEQYF. The chain recombines TRBV27 with TRBJ2-7, with D tentatively TRBD2 (5 bases). Deletions cut 6 bases from V and 0 bases from J, with 12 bases between. Germline V gene lookup returns CDR1 MNHEY and CDR2 SMNVEV (reference sequence). This CDR3 spans 14 amino acids.

The chain joins TRBV7-9 to TRBJ2-5, with D possibly matching TRBD2 (5 bases). V lost 5 bases to trimming and J lost 4 bases, with 17 bases between them. CDR3 length: 15 amino acids. CDR1 is SEHNR and CDR2 is FQNEAQ in the germline V gene (reference sequence). The CDR3 loop reads CASSLPFLEGETQYF. CDR3 bases: TGTGCCAGCAGCCTACCTTTCTTAGAGGGAGAGACCCAGTACTTC.

This clonotype was counted once. A single base separates this from a much larger clone, so it may be a read error. This chain joins TRBV27 and TRBJ2-1; 8 positions agree with TRBD1. Germline V lookup: CDR1 MNHEY, CDR2 SMNVEV (reference sequence). The CDR3 covers 14 residues. For the CDR3, the DNA is TGTGCCAGCAGTTTTTCAGGGGGCGAGGGTGAGCAGTGCTTC. As protein: CASSFSGGEGEQCF.

This clonotype was counted a single time. This may be a read error: a much more frequent sequence differs by one nucleotide. The chain carries TRBV21-1 and TRBJ1-5. TRBV21-1 is recorded as a pseudogene. The CDR3 length is 15 residues. The CDR3 coding sequence is TGTGCCAGCAGCAAAGGCGAAGGTAGCAATCAGCCCCAGCATTTT. Encoded protein: CASSKGEGSNQPQHF.

With respect to this clonotype: This may be a read error, as it is one base from a much larger clone. Because the CDR3's place on the DNA is in doubt, the DNA is left out and the CDR3 is given as listed by TCRdb. The V and J genes are TRBV29-1 and TRBJ2-7; the listed D gene, TRBD1, was not tested against the DNA. Looked up from germline, CDR1 is SQVTM and CDR2 is ANQGSEA. The CDR3 is 12 amino acids in total, end residues counted. CDR3 region: CSVGQGSYEQCF.

V is TRBV7-2 and J is TRBJ1-6, with D possibly matching TRBD1 (6 bases). CDR3 size: 16 residues. Looked up from germline, CDR1 is SGHTA and CDR2 is FQGNSA. The V gene lost 5 bases and the J gene lost 4 bases, with 15 bases spanning the gap. The chain's CDR3 is CASSLYQGRYNSPLHF. The DNA of the CDR3 is TGTGCCAGCAGCCTTTATCAGGGGAGGTATAATTCACCCCTCCACTTT.

Worth noting for this clonotype: Germline is not matched at one junction end, which may reflect a read error. CDR3 sequence reads: CASSLQSSGSNQPPHF. CDR3 DNA: TGTGCCAGCAGTTTACAGTCGTCAGGATCTAATCAGCCCCCGCATTTT. The V and J genes are TRBV27 and TRBJ1-5; unclear D gene. The CDR3 contains 16 residues. The V gene's germline CDR1 is MNHEY and CDR2 SMNVEV (reference sequence).

The rearrangement links TRBV6-2 or TRBV6-3 to TRBJ2-5, with D perhaps matching TRBD1 or TRBD2 (6 bases each). Trimming removed 6 bases from V and 5 bases from J, with 16 bases in between. Germline V gene lookup returns CDR1 MNHEY and CDR2 SVGEGT. The CDR3 consists of 14 residues. The CDR3 here is CASRSDGGFETQYF. In DNA, the CDR3 is TGTGCCAGCAGGAGTGACGGGGGCTTTGAGACCCAGTACTTC.

The sample holds many counts of this clonotype. The rearrangement links TRBV30 to TRBJ2-7; D call uncertain. In germline, CDR1 is GTSNPN, CDR2 SVGIG (reference sequence). The CDR3 covers 11 residues. V was cut by 3 bases and J by 5 bases, with 8 bases left in between. CDR3 nucleotide sequence: TGTGCCTGGAGGGTTGCCCACGAGCAGTACTTC. It translates to CAWRVAHEQYF.

The table lists this clonotype with a few counts. DNA for the CDR3: TGCGCCAGCAGCCAAGTCCGACAGCTGGGTTTTTACGAGCAGTACTTC. Protein: CASSQVRQLGFYEQYF. The rearrangement links TRBV4-1 to TRBJ2-7; TRBD1 might be the D (5 bases). The CDR3 extends over 16 amino acids. In germline, CDR1 is MGHRA, CDR2 YSYEKL. V lost 1 base and J lost 4, with 17 bases in between.

This clonotype has a handful of counts. The rearrangement joins TRBV2 to TRBJ2-7; a possible D gene is TRBD2 (5 bases). Germline CDR1 reads SNHLY; CDR2 reads FYNNEI. V was cut by 4 bases and J by 12 bases, with 16 bases left in between. CDR3 size: 12 residues. CDR3 nucleotide sequence: TGTGCCAGCAGTGGGGAGACTTTCGCGACGTACTTC. It yields the protein CASSGETFATYF.

This rearrangement joins TRBV30 to TRBJ2-5, with D maybe TRBD2 (5 bases). The germline V gene has CDR1 GTSNPN and CDR2 SVGIG (reference sequence). V lost 5 bases, J lost 5 bases, and 15 bases lay in between. CDR3 size: 13 residues. CDR3 region: CAWRTGVDETQYF. In DNA form, the CDR3 reads TGTGCCTGGCGGACTGGGGTTGATGAGACCCAGTACTTC.

This clonotype was detected only a few times. The J gene is TRBJ2-1, the V gene TRBV27; 7 bases agree with TRBD2. The CDR3 contains 14 residues. J lost 11 bases, V lost 7 bases, and 14 bases had no gene match. CDR1 is MNHEY, CDR2 SMNVEV, per germline (reference sequence). The CDR3 sequence is CASTPGLEQPKQFF. CDR3 DNA: TGTGCCAGCACCCCCGGACTAGAACAACCGAAGCAGTTCTTC.

This clonotype was seen a few times. V gene TRBV20-1 combines with J gene TRBJ2-7; perhaps TRBD2 as D (5 bases). This CDR3 has 14 residues. Between the trimmed V and J ends, which lost 6 bases and 7 bases, there was a span of 22 bases. Germline V gives CDR1 DFQATT, CDR2 SNEGSKA (reference sequence). The CDR3 protein is CSASLGTYRGEQYF. The CDR3 region has the DNA TGCAGTGCCTCCCTTGGCACCTATCGGGGAGAGCAGTACTTC.

This chain uses TRBV2 with TRBJ2-1; 9 bases match TRBD2. The J segment lost 2 bases and the V segment lost 4 bases, leaving 3 bases of the junction unmatched. The CDR3 sequence is 15 residues long. CDR1 is SNHLY, CDR2 FYNNEI, per germline. CDR3 sequence: CASSGSGRAYNEQFF. The CDR3 DNA reads TGTGCCAGCAGTGGTAGCGGGAGAGCCTACAATGAGCAGTTCTTC.

The V call is TRBV20-1, the J call TRBJ2-7, with TRBD1 matching 9 bases. The germline V gene has CDR1 DFQATT and CDR2 SNEGSKA (reference sequence). The CDR3 covers 15 residues. Losses at the gene ends were 2 bases for V and 3 bases for J; bases not matched to a gene: 8. The CDR3 DNA sequence: TGCAGTGCTAGAACGCCGGGACAGGGATTCTACGAGCAGTACTTC. Encoded protein: CSARTPGQGFYEQYF.

This clonotype was seen a few times. The genes are TRBV6-2 or TRBV6-3 and TRBJ2-7; TRBD1 aligns across 8 bases. This CDR3 comprises 14 residues. The ends lost 2 bases at V and 5 bases at J; junction bases unmatched: 5. Germline assignment: CDR1 MNHEY and CDR2 SVGEGT. CDR3 in DNA: TGTGCCAGCAGTTACGGACAGGGTGTTCACGAGCAGTACTTC. It specifies CASSYGQGVHEQYF.